The 10 T cell receptor beta chains presented below share a single source sample, sequenced in a study of Ad26.COV2.S vaccination and SARS-CoV-2 variants. Profiled with immunoSEQ multiplex PCR; TCRdb holds only in-frame clones, not every one. The data contain 360,000 or so clones, around 90% of them singletons. Treatment noted: 15 to 20 received Ad26.COV2.S at low or high dose, single or two shots; a few received placebo; per-sample allocation not given. Sampling was done on day 63 after the first vaccine or placebo injection. The sequences come from peripheral blood, collected in a trial of Ad26.COV2.S vaccine versus placebo. The receptors shown here come from a person aged 18-60 years who received the Ad26.COV2.S COVID-19 vaccine or a placebo.

The chain joins TRBV7-6 to TRBJ1-4; D not resolved. This CDR3 is 16 amino acids long. The V gene's germline CDR1 is SGHVS and CDR2 FNYEAQ. Trimming shortened V by 5 bases and J by 0 bases, and 13 bases separated the two germline ends. In nucleotides, the CDR3 is TGTGCCAGCAGCCTAAAGGAACCTGCAACTAATGAAAAACTGTTTTTT. It translates to CASSLKEPATNEKLFF. The variable domain in full, completed from reference TRBV7-6 and TRBJ1-4, reads GAGVSQSPRYKVTKRGQDVALRCDPISGHVSLYWYRQALGQGPEFLTYFNYEAQQDKSGLPNDRFSAERPEGSISTLTIQRTEQRDSAMYRCASSLKEPATNEKLFFGSGTQLSVL.

The rearrangement uses TRBV11-3 and TRBJ2-5; D is ambiguous. The CDR3 covers 13 residues. Trimming shortened V by 2 bases and J by 1 base, and 5 bases separated the two germline ends. The germline V gene encodes CDR1 SGHNT and CDR2 YENEEA. The CDR3 here is CASSLSAQETQYF. CDR3 in DNA: TGTGCCAGCAGCTTATCGGCCCAAGAGACCCAGTACTTC.

V usage is TRBV5-6 and J usage is TRBJ2-2; D is ambiguous. CDR1 is SGHDT and CDR2 is YYEEEE in the germline V gene. The CDR3 sequence is 15 residues long. V was trimmed by 0 bases and J by 1 base, leaving 7 bases between them. CDR3 bases: TGTGCCAGCAGCTTGGCCTTAGGGAACACCGGGGAGCTGTTTTTT. Its translation: CASSLALGNTGELFF.

The table lists this clone with a few counts. The chain employs TRBV4-3 and TRBJ2-7; 9 nucleotides agree with TRBD1. CDR3 length: 15 amino acids. V lost 2 bases to trimming and J lost 3 bases; unmatched junction nucleotides: 5. Germline CDR1 is LGHNA and CDR2 is YSLEER. CDR3 region: CASSQTGTGLYEQYF. CDR3 DNA: TGCGCCAGCAGCCAAACAGGGACAGGGCTCTACGAGCAGTACTTC.

This chain joins TRBV7-9 and TRBJ2-7; D gene uncertain. V lost 1 base to trimming and J lost 2 bases, with 15 bases between them. Per the germline V gene, CDR1 is SEHNR and CDR2 is FQNEAQ (reference sequence). The CDR3 totals 16 residues. The CDR3 region is CASSLVLDLWTYEQYF. Written as DNA, the CDR3 is TGTGCCAGCAGCTTAGTTTTGGACCTCTGGACCTACGAGCAGTACTTC. The entire variable domain, with the rest obtained from reference TRBV7-9 and TRBJ2-7, is as follows: DTGVSQNPRHKITKRGQNVTFRCDPISEHNRLYWYRQTLGQGPEFLTYFQNEAQLEKSRLLSDRFSAERPKGSFSTLEIQRTEQGDSAMYLCASSLVLDLWTYEQYFGPGTRLTVT.

The chain carries TRBV9 and TRBJ2-2; D possibly matches TRBD1 or TRBD2 (5 bases each). V dropped 3 bases and J dropped 4 bases, with 22 bases sitting between them. Germline assignment: CDR1 SGDLS and CDR2 YYNGEE. The CDR3 length is 18 residues. CDR3 coding DNA: TGTGCCAGCAGCGACCCCCGGGACGCTCCTAGGGCCACCGGGGAGCTGTTTTTT. Translating it yields CASSDPRDAPRATGELFF. Looking up the rest from reference TRBV9 and TRBJ2-2 gives the full variable domain: DSGVTQTPKHLITATGQRVTLRCSPRSGDLSVYWYQQSLDQGLQFLIQYYNGEERAKGNILERFSAQQFPDLHSELNLSSLELGDSALYFCASSDPRDAPRATGELFFGEGSRLTVL.

The chain links TRBV5-1 to TRBJ1-3, with 7 bases lining up with TRBD1. The ends lost 4 bases at V and 4 bases at J; junction bases unmatched: 8. The length of the CDR3 is 15 residues. Germline values: CDR1 SGHRS, CDR2 YFSETQ. Here the CDR3 reads CASSPRQGSGNTIYF. The CDR3 DNA sequence: TGCGCCAGCAGCCCGAGACAGGGTTCGGGAAACACCATATATTTT.

On this clone: A much larger clone differs from this one at a single base, so this may be a read error. V usage is TRBV11-2 and J usage is TRBJ1-1; no definite D call. V lost 5 bases and J lost 2, with 3 bases in between. Germline V lookup: CDR1 SGHAT, CDR2 FQNNGV. The CDR3 sequence is 11 residues long. The CDR3 DNA is TGTGCCAGCAGCCGCAACACTGAAGCTTTCTTT. Protein: CASSRNTEAFF.

The CDR3 spells CASSTPVEGMEQYF. The CDR3 nucleotides are TGTGCCAGCAGCACGCCGGTGGAGGGTATGGAGCAGTACTTC. The chain combines TRBV11-2 with TRBJ2-7, with D tentatively TRBD2 (6 bases). V was shortened by 5 bases and J by 7 bases, with 18 bases between the two germline ends. The CDR3 spans 14 residues. The germline gives CDR1 SGHAT, CDR2 FQNNGV.

V usage is TRBV9 and J usage is TRBJ2-7; possible D gene TRBD1, 7 bases. From germline, CDR1 is SGDLS and CDR2 YYNGEE. Between the trimmed V and J ends, which lost 0 bases and 3 bases, there was a span of 13 bases. The CDR3 is 15 amino acids. The DNA of the CDR3 is TGTGCCAGCAGCGTAGCGGGGGACAGTTTCTACGAGCAGTACTTC. This sequence encodes CASSVAGDSFYEQYF.